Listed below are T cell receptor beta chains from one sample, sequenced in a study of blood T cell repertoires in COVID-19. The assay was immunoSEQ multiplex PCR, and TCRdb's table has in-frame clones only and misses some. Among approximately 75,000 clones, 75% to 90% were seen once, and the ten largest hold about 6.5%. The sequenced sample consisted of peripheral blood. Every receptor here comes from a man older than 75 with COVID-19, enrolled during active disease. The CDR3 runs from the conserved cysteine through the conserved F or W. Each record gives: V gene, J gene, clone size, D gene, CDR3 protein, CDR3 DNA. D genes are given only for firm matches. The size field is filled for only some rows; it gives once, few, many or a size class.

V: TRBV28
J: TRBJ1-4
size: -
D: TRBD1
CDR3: CASSNWDRATNEKLFF
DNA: TGTGCCAGCAGTAACTGGGACAGGGCAACTAATGAAAAACTGTTTTTT

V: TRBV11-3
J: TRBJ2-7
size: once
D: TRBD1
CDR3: CASSGSGTGSSYEQYF
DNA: TGTGCCAGCAGCGGATCCGGGACAGGGTCATCCTACGAGCAGTACTTC

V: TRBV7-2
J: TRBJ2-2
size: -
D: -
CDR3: CASTLGLLTGPQNTGELFF
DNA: TGTGCCAGCACCCTAGGACTTTTGACCGGGCCTCAAAACACCGGGGAGCTGTTTTTT

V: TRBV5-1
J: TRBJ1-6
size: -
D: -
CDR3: CASSLASGSQISSPLHF
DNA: TGCGCCAGCAGCTTGGCTAGTGGATCCCAAATCAGTTCACCCCTCCACTTT

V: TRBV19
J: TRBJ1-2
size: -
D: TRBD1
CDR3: CASSLTSGTGGYGYTF
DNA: TGTGCCAGTAGTTTAACTTCCGGGACAGGAGGCTATGGCTACACCTTC

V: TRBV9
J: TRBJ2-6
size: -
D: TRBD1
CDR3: CASSPGQGLSGANVLTF
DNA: TGTGCCAGCAGCCCGGGACAGGGACTCTCTGGGGCCAACGTCCTGACTTTC

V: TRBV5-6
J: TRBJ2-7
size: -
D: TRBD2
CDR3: CASSFTRTSGTYEQYF
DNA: TGTGCCAGCAGCTTTACGAGGACTAGCGGAACCTACGAGCAGTACTTC

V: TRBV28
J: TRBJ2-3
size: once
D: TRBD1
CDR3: CASYLGQGAGGDTQYF
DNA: TGTGCCAGCTATCTAGGACAGGGGGCTGGAGGAGATACGCAGTATTTT

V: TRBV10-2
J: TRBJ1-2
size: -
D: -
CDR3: CASSSEALGYTF
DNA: TGCGCCAGCAGTTCAGAGGCTCTAGGCTACACCTTC

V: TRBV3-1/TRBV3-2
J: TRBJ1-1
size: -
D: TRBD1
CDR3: CASNTGGANTEAFF
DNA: TGTGCCAGCAACACAGGGGGCGCGAACACTGAAGCTTTCTTT

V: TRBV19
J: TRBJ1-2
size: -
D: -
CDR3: CASSIQKSNYGYTF
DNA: TGTGCCAGTAGTATTCAGAAATCGAACTATGGCTACACCTTC

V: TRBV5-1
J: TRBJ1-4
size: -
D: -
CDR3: CASTLRGNEKLFF
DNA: TGCGCCAGCACCCTCCGGGGGAATGAAAAACTGTTTTTT

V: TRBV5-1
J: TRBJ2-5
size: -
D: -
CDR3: CASSSPRGQETQYF
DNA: TGCGCCAGCAGCTCGCCCCGGGGACAAGAGACCCAGTACTTC

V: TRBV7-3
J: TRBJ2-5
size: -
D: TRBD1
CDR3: CASSTRQGETQYF
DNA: TGTGCCAGCAGCACCCGACAGGGGGAGACCCAGTACTTC

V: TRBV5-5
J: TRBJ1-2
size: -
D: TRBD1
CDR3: CASSIWDRAYGYTF
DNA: TGTGCCAGCAGCATATGGGACAGGGCCTATGGCTACACCTTC

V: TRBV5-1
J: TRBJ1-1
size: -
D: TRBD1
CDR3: CASSQTGGAGNTEAFF
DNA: TGCGCCAGCAGCCAGACAGGGGGCGCGGGGAACACTGAAGCTTTCTTT

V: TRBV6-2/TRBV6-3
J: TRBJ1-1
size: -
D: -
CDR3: CASSLPTGMNTEAFF
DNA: TGTGCCAGCAGTCTCCCCACAGGGATGAATACTGAAGCTTTCTTT

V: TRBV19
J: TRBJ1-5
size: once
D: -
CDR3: CASKKGGENQPQHF
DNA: TGTGCCAGTAAGAAGGGAGGGGAAAATCAGCCCCAGCATTTT

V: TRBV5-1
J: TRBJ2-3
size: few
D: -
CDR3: CASSSLGRLVTDTQYF
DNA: TGCGCCAGCAGCTCCCTTGGCAGGCTTGTCACAGATACGCAGTATTTT

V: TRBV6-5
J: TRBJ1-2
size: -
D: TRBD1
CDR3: CASSRTRQGTYGYTF
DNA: TGTGCCAGCAGCCGTACGAGACAGGGGACCTATGGCTACACCTTC

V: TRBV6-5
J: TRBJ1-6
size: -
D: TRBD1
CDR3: CASRRQGRGNSPLHF
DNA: TGTGCCAGCCGGAGACAGGGCCGGGGTAATTCACCCCTCCACTTT

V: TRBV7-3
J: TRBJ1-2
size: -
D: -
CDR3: CASSLTANNYGYTF
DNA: TGTGCCAGCAGCTTAACGGCAAATAACTATGGCTACACCTTC

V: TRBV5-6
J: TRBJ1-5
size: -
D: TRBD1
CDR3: CASSPGGPTGGLGPQHF
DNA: TGTGCCAGCAGCCCCGGGGGCCCGACAGGGGGGTTAGGACCCCAGCATTTT

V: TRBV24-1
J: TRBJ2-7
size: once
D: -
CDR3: CATSDTGQNYEQYF
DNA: TGTGCCACCAGTGATACCGGACAGAATTACGAGCAGTACTTC

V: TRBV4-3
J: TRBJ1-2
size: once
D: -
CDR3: CASSQDLLSGRGYTF
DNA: TGCGCCAGCAGCCAAGATCTGTTAAGCGGACGCGGCTACACCTTC

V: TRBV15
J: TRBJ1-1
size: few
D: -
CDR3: CATSRDPGATTEAFF
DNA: TGTGCCACCAGCAGAGATCCAGGGGCGACCACTGAAGCTTTCTTT

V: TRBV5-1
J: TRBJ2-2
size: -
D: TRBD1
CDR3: CASSPPGQGDFGELFF
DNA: TGCGCCAGCAGCCCGCCGGGACAGGGAGATTTCGGGGAGCTGTTTTTT

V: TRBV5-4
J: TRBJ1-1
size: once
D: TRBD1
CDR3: CASSFKGTGNTEAFF
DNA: TGTGCCAGCAGCTTTAAGGGGACAGGGAACACTGAAGCTTTCTTT

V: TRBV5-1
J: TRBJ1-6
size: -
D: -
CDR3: CASSLGRDNSPLHF
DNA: TGCGCCAGCAGCTTGGGACGGGATAATTCACCCCTCCACTTT

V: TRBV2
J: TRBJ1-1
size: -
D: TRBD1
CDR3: CASSSHRGRAMNTEAFF
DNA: TGTGCCAGCAGTTCCCACAGGGGGCGAGCGATGAACACTGAAGCTTTCTTT

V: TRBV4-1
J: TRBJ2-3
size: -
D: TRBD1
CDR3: CASSRGRGLSTDTQYF
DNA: TGCGCCAGCAGCCGGGGCAGGGGGCTAAGCACAGATACGCAGTATTTT

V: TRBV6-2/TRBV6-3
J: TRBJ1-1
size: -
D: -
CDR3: CASSLTGSEAFF
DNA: TGTGCCAGCAGCCTGACAGGTTCTGAAGCTTTCTTT

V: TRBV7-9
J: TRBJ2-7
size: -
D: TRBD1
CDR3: CASSPSGTGGSSEQYF
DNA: TGTGCCAGCAGCCCCTCAGGGACAGGGGGGTCGAGCGAGCAGTACTTC

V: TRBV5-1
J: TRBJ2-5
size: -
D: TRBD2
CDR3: CASSSFTSAETQYF
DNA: TGCGCCAGCAGCTCCTTTACTAGCGCGGAGACCCAGTACTTC

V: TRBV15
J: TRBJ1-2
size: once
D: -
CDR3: CATSRWGGNYGYTF
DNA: TGTGCCACCAGCAGATGGGGGGGGAACTATGGCTACACCTTC

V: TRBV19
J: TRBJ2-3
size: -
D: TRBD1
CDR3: CASSISLGTGEDTQYF
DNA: TGTGCCAGTAGTATTTCCCTCGGGACAGGCGAAGATACGCAGTATTTT

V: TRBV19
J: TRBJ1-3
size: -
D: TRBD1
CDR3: CAIRDSSGNTIYF
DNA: TGTGCCATCAGGGACAGCTCTGGAAACACCATATATTTT

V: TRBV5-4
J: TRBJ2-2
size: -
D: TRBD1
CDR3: CASSLGGGYHTGELFF
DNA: TGTGCCAGCAGCTTGGGAGGGGGCTATCACACCGGGGAGCTGTTTTTT

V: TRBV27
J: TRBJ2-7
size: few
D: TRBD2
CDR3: CASSLAGLVTYEQYF
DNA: TGTGCCAGCAGTTTAGCGGGACTAGTAACCTACGAGCAGTACTTC

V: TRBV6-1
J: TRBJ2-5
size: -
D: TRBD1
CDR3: CASSEDPDRVETQYF
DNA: TGTGCCAGCAGTGAAGACCCCGACAGGGTGGAGACCCAGTACTTC

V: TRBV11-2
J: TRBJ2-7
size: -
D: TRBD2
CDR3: CASSLPGTSGPLEQYF
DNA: TGTGCCAGCAGCTTACCCGGGACTAGCGGACCACTGGAGCAGTACTTC

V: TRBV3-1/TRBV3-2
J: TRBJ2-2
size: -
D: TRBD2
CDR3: CASSPLAGGRGTGELFF
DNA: TGTGCCAGCAGCCCTCTAGCGGGGGGGCGGGGCACCGGGGAGCTGTTTTTT

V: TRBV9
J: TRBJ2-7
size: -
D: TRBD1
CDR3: CASSARTGAGEQYF
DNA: TGTGCCAGCAGCGCACGGACAGGGGCAGGAGAGCAGTACTTC

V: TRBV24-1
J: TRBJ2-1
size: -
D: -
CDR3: CATSGVSYNEQFF
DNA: TGTGCCACCTCAGGGGTCTCCTACAATGAGCAGTTCTTC

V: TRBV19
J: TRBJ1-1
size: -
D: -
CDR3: CASSPGTRGGTEAFF
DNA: TGTGCCAGTAGTCCAGGGACTCGGGGGGGAACTGAAGCTTTCTTT

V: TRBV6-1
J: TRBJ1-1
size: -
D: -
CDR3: CASSEDPPGDTEAFF
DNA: TGTGCCAGCAGTGAAGACCCTCCAGGGGACACTGAAGCTTTCTTT

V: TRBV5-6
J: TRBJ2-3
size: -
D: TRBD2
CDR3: CASSSSSGAADTQYF
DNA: TGTGCCAGCAGCTCATCGAGCGGGGCCGCAGATACGCAGTATTTT

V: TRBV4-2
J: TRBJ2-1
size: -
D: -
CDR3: CASSQGASEQFF
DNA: TGTGCCAGCAGCCAAGGGGCGTCTGAGCAGTTCTTC

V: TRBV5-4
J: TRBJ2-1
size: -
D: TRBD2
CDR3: CASSLRRTSGYNEQFF
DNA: TGTGCCAGCAGCTTACGACGGACTAGCGGGTACAATGAGCAGTTCTTC

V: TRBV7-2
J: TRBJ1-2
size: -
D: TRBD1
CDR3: CASSHGQGESGYTF
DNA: TGTGCCAGCAGCCACGGACAGGGGGAAAGTGGCTACACCTTC

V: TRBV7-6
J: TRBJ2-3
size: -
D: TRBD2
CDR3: CASSPGLAVLHTQYF
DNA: TGTGCCAGCAGCCCCGGACTAGCGGTATTACATACGCAGTATTTT

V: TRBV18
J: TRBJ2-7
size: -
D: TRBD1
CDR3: CASSTGTGGYEQYF
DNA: TGTGCCAGCTCTACAGGGACAGGGGGCTACGAGCAGTACTTC

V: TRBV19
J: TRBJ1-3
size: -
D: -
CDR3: CASSLESSGNTIYF
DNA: TGTGCCAGTAGCTTGGAGAGTTCTGGAAACACCATATATTTT

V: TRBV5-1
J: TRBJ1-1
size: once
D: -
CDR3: CASSREWGVNTEAFF
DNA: TGCGCCAGCAGCCGGGAGTGGGGCGTGAACACTGAAGCTTTCTTT